The 23 T cell receptor beta chains below were found in one sample sequenced in a study of molecular identifiers for immune sequencing clone quantification. From the PCR reads, TCRdb called clonotypes with MiXCR, one entry per CDR3 protein. The sample includes hundreds of thousands of distinct CDR3 sequences, 25% of them seen just once. Material for sequencing was naive CD8+ T cells from blood, with Jurkat cell RNA spiked in. Sample subset: FACS-sorted CD8+CD4-CCR7+CD45RA+ naive T cells. The receptors come from a human donor in good health. Some libraries in this study had Jurkat cell RNA spiked in.

This clonotype was seen a handful of times. CDR3: CASRPPAGAGNTIYF. DNA for the CDR3: TGTGCCAGCAGACCTCCTGCGGGGGCTGGAAACACCATATATTTT. V and J are TRBV7-9 and TRBJ1-3, with a possible D match to TRBD1 (5 bases). The germline CDR1 and CDR2 sequences are SEHNR and FQNEAQ (reference sequence). The CDR3 extends over 15 amino acids. V lost 6 bases and J lost 2, with 14 bases in between.

In its sample, this clonotype was seen many times. The rearrangement joins TRBV10-3 to TRBJ2-7, with TRBD1 identical over 8 bases. Per the germline V gene, CDR1 is ENHRY and CDR2 is SYGVKD. Losses at the gene ends were 4 bases for V and 2 bases for J; bases not matched to a gene: 4. CDR3 size: 14 residues. CDR3 loop: CAISGQGTPYEQYF. As DNA, the CDR3 is TGTGCCATCAGTGGACAGGGGACCCCCTACGAGCAGTACTTC.

This clonotype was seen repeatedly, ten times or more. V gene TRBV10-2 combines with J gene TRBJ1-5; maybe TRBD1 (5 bases). Trimming cost V 4 bases and J 6 bases, with 28 bases left between them. The CDR3 has 19 amino acids. The germline V gene encodes CDR1 WSHSY and CDR2 SAAADI. CDR3 protein: CASSATHGTPRRSGQPQHF. CDR3 DNA: TGCGCCAGCAGTGCCACTCACGGGACCCCCAGAAGATCAGGTCAGCCCCAGCATTTT.

This clonotype turned up a few times. This rearrangement joins TRBV3-1 to TRBJ2-3; D is tentatively TRBD1 or TRBD2 (5 bases each). V shed 4 bases and J shed 12 bases, with 20 bases lying between them. The CDR3 is 14 amino acids. Germline assignment: CDR1 LGHDT and CDR2 YNNKEL (reference sequence). The CDR3 nucleotides read TGTGCCAGCAGCCCCCGAGCCGGGGCAGTTTTCCAGTATTTT. This translates into CASSPRAGAVFQYF.

The chain has TRBV27 and TRBJ1-6; 10 nucleotides agree with TRBD1. This CDR3 has 15 residues. Germline V lookup: CDR1 MNHEY, CDR2 SMNVEV (reference sequence). The trim removed 6 bases at V and 10 bases at J, leaving 9 bases unmatched. CDR3 amino acids: CASRFGQGDRSPLHF. The CDR3 nucleotides read TGTGCCAGCAGATTCGGACAGGGGGATCGGTCACCCCTCCACTTT.

About this clonotype itself: Given a much more abundant clone one base away, this may be a read error. The chain's CDR3 is CASSLSLGQLYNEQSF. DNA of the CDR3: TGTGCCAGCAGCTTAAGCCTCGGACAGCTCTACAATGAGCAGTCCTTC. This rearrangement joins TRBV7-6 to TRBJ2-1; possible D gene TRBD1, 6 bases. This CDR3 contains 16 residues. From germline, CDR1 is SGHVS and CDR2 FNYEAQ.

The chain employs TRBV7-2 and TRBJ2-7, with TRBD2 as a possible D gene (5 bases). This CDR3 has 18 residues. Germline values: CDR1 SGHTA, CDR2 FQGNSA. Trimming stripped 5 bases from V and 5 bases from J, with 28 bases between. The CDR3 region has the DNA TGTGCCAGCAGCCCTCAGTCTGCCATTAGCGCCTTTATCCACGAGCAGTACTTC. Translated: CASSPQSAISAFIHEQYF.

In this sample, this clonotype turned up once. A much larger clonotype is one base distant, so this may be a read error. The gene calls are TRBV6-2 or TRBV6-3 and TRBJ2-7, with 8 positions matching TRBD1. Looked up from germline, CDR1 is MNHEY and CDR2 is SVGEGT. The CDR3 extends over 13 amino acids. CDR3 bases: TGTGTCAGCAGCCCGAGGACAGGGTTCGAGCAGTACTTC. This encodes CVSSPRTGFEQYF.

On this clonotype itself: A single base separates this from a much larger clone, so it may be a read error. The chain has TRBV6-5 and TRBJ1-4; D is uncertain. CDR1 is MNHEY, CDR2 SVGAGI, per germline. The CDR3 covers 13 residues. The CDR3 sequence: CAGSYAVRGHLFF. The CDR3 bases are TGTGCCGGCAGTTACGCCGTACGCGGCCACCTGTTTTTT.

The chain joins TRBV15 to TRBJ1-4; D call uncertain. The CDR3 sequence is 14 residues long. The V gene's germline CDR1 is LNHNV and CDR2 YYDKDF (reference sequence). V lost 5 bases and J 6 bases, leaving 13 bases between the germline ends. The CDR3 DNA sequence: TGTGCCACCAGCCGAGGGCAGGAGGATGAAAAACTGTTTTTT. Protein sequence: CATSRGQEDEKLFF. The full variable domain, its missing parts supplied by reference TRBV15 and TRBJ1-4, is DAMVIQNPRYQVTQFGKPVTLSCSQTLNHNVMYWYQQKSSQAPKLLFHYYDKDFNNEADTPDNFQSRRPNTSFCFLDIRSPGLGDTAMYLCATSRGQEDEKLFFGSGTQLSVL.

This clonotype occurred once. A single base separates this from a much larger clone, so it may be a read error. Likely a read error: the CDR3 ends without its conserved phenylalanine or tryptophan. The rearrangement joins TRBV3-1 to TRBJ2-5; D ambiguous. V was shortened by 3 bases and J by 3 bases, with 8 bases between the two germline ends. CDR1 is LGHDT and CDR2 is YNNKEL in the germline V gene (reference sequence). The length of the CDR3 is 13 residues. CDR3 amino acids: CASSHLGEETQYL. The CDR3 nucleotides are TGTGCCAGCAGCCATCTCGGAGAAGAGACCCAGTACCTC.

Notes on this clonotype: Being one base from a much bigger clone, this may be a read error. The genes are TRBV27 and TRBJ2-4; possible D gene TRBD1, 5 bases. Germline V gene data show CDR1 as MNHEY and CDR2 as SMNVEV (reference sequence). The CDR3 spans 16 residues. The CDR3 DNA is TGTGCCAGCAGTTTATCCTGGGGCTTAGCCAAAAACGTTCAGTACTTC. It codes for CASSLSWGLAKNVQYF.

This chain links TRBV19 with TRBJ2-7; the match to TRBD1 covers 11 bases. V lost 3 bases to trimming and J lost 3 bases; unmatched junction nucleotides: 4. This CDR3 comprises 15 residues. The germline CDR1 and CDR2 sequences are LNHDA and SQIVND (reference sequence). CDR3 sequence (DNA): TGTGCCAGTAGTATTTATGGGACAGGGGGCTACGAGCAGTACTTC. Amino acid sequence: CASSIYGTGGYEQYF.

This clonotype has more than one count but fewer than ten. V usage is TRBV4-3 and J usage is TRBJ2-7; 8 nucleotides align to TRBD1. Per the germline V gene, CDR1 is LGHNA and CDR2 is YSLEER. Trimming took 5 bases from V and 2 from J; bases not matched to a gene: 5. The CDR3 length is 14 residues. CDR3 loop: CASSVYRGAYEQYF. The CDR3 nucleotides read TGCGCCAGCAGCGTCTACAGGGGGGCCTACGAGCAGTACTTC.

This clonotype has more than one count but fewer than ten. No conserved phenylalanine or tryptophan ends this CDR3, so it is likely a read error. The rearrangement joins TRBV4-1 to TRBJ2-5; 13 bases align to TRBD2. Germline CDR1 is MGHRA and CDR2 is YSYEKL. V lost 4 bases and J lost 1; bases outside the gene matches: 9. This CDR3 is built from 18 residues. The CDR3 loop reads CASSRLGTSGTPQETQYY. In DNA form, the CDR3 reads TGCGCCAGCAGCCGACTTGGGACTAGCGGGACCCCCCAAGAGACCCAGTACTAC.

V usage is TRBV28 and J usage is TRBJ1-5; TRBD1 matches 9 bases. V dropped 6 bases and J dropped 5; count of bases not matched to a gene: 2. The CDR3 loop spans 13 amino acids. The germline V gene encodes CDR1 MDHEN and CDR2 SYDVKM. The CDR3 DNA reads as TGTGCCAGCAGCCACAGGGGGCATCAGCCCCAGCATTTT. It codes for CASSHRGHQPQHF.

The chain has TRBV7-6 and TRBJ2-1; TRBD2 matches 9 bases. The junction had 10 bases not matched to a gene; V was cut back by 5 bases and J by 5 bases. The CDR3 runs to 16 residues. The germline gives CDR1 SGHVS, CDR2 FNYEAQ. The DNA for the CDR3 is TGTGCCAGCAGCGGAACAGTAGCGGGAGCTCACAATGAGCAGTTCTTC. Translation gives CASSGTVAGAHNEQFF.

A word on this clonotype: This may be a read error: a much more frequent sequence differs by one nucleotide. The chain uses TRBV27 and TRBJ2-1; D is unresolved. Germline V gene data show CDR1 as MNHEY and CDR2 as SMNVEV (reference sequence). This CDR3 is built from 13 residues. The CDR3 DNA reads TGTGCCAGCAGTTTATCAGTATACAGTGAGCAGTTCTTC. It translates to CASSLSVYSEQFF.

At least ten counts were recorded for this clonotype. This chain joins TRBV6-5 and TRBJ1-1; TRBD1 agrees at 11 bases. The CDR3 runs 16 residues. The V gene's germline CDR1 is MNHEY and CDR2 SVGAGI. After removal of 4 bases from V and 1 base from J, the junction contained 5 bases not matched to a gene. Here the CDR3 reads CASSSGDRGENTEAFF. CDR3 in DNA: TGTGCCAGCAGTTCCGGGGACAGGGGGGAGAACACTGAAGCTTTCTTT.

This chain connects TRBV27 to TRBJ1-1; D uncertain. Trimming removed 6 bases at V and 1 base at J, with 18 bases between. The CDR3 covers 16 residues. Germline V gives CDR1 MNHEY, CDR2 SMNVEV (reference sequence). The CDR3: CASSQMTIRRNTEAFF. The CDR3 region has the DNA TGTGCCAGCAGCCAAATGACTATCCGAAGGAACACTGAAGCTTTCTTT.

This clonotype was counted only a few times. The V call is TRBV9, the J call TRBJ1-2; D might be TRBD1 (6 bases). V was pared by 2 bases and J by 0 bases, with 11 bases between. The CDR3 is made up of 15 amino acids. CDR1 and CDR2 (germline): SGDLS, YYNGEE. CDR3: CASSVGTTTNYGYTF. The CDR3 bases are TGTGCCAGCAGCGTTGGGACAACTACTAACTATGGCTACACCTTC.

At least ten counts were recorded for this clonotype. The chain combines TRBV9 with TRBJ2-3; TRBD2 matches at 9 bases. The germline gives CDR1 SGDLS, CDR2 YYNGEE. The CDR3 has 16 residues. The V and J ends lost 3 bases and 0 bases, in that order; junction bases with no gene match: 5. In DNA, the CDR3 is TGTGCCAGCAGCGGCCGACTAGCGGCAAGCACAGATACGCAGTATTTT. Encoded protein: CASSGRLAASTDTQYF.

As regards this clonotype: At one boundary the junction diverges from the germline segment, which might be a read error. This chain uses TRBV28 with TRBJ2-6, with D tentatively TRBD2 (6 bases). Germline lookup yields CDR1 MDHEN and CDR2 SYDVKM. The CDR3 runs 16 residues. The CDR3 nucleotides are TGTGTCAGCAGTCCCGGCGAGGGGACTGGGGCCAACGTCCCGACTTTC. Translated: CVSSPGEGTGANVPTF.